Included here is one TCR beta chain sequence, with context. The antigen remains unidentified. Germline V gives CDR1 SGHDT, CDR2 YYEEEE. The V gene end was trimmed by 4 bases and the J gene end by 3 bases; junction bases not matched to a gene: 12. This CDR3 comprises 17 residues. TCRdb's table, derived via immunoSEQ multiplex PCR, lists solely in-frame clones and lacks some. The data show some 130,000 clones, 88% seen once. This entry is derived from a study of T cell responses to AZD1222 COVID-19 vaccine. Findings and limits, study-wide: It was only a handful of AZD1222 recipients who were seropositive at baseline. Within unmutated variant regions lay the reported targets of nearly half of spike-specific TCRs.

Sequenced here: peripheral blood, sampled on day 0 of MenACWY control vaccination. This TCR came from an adult in good health. The chain has TRBV5-6 and TRBJ2-5, with TRBD2 matching 10 bases. The CDR3 region is CASSRDPSGSGKETQYF. For the CDR3, the DNA is TGTGCCAGCAGCCGGGACCCTAGCGGGAGTGGAAAAGAGACCCAGTACTTC.